The clone carrying this T cell receptor beta chain was counted a single time. The table came from immunoSEQ multiplex PCR; TCRdb's copy has only in-frame clones and leaves some out. This sample has approximately 100,000 clones; approximately 90% occur once, and the top ten carry about 4%. The sample originates from a study of identifying expanded T cells in peripheral blood. The CDR3 length is 15 residues. With 1 base clipped from V and 5 bases from J, the junction kept 5 bases outside the gene matches. Germline assignment: CDR1 SGHTA and CDR2 FQGNSA. The sample taken for sequencing was blood. The source is a person between 18 and 75 years old in good health. J is TRBJ2-7 and V is TRBV7-2; 10 nucleotides match TRBD1. Written as DNA, the CDR3 is TGTGCCAGCAGCTTAGGACAGGGGGCTGTGGACGAGCAGTACTTC. This encodes CASSLGQGAVDEQYF.